The rows below give T cell receptor beta chains drawn from one sample of a study of blood T cells in healthy people across ages. Each CDR3 protein gets one entry after TCRdb re-called the 5' RACE reads with MiXCR. The data show more than 800,000 distinct CDR3 sequences, roughly 45% seen once. Material for sequencing was blood. These receptors were taken from a woman aged 60-75 years in good health. Each CDR3 is given with its conserved first and last residue. The order of the fields is J gene, V gene, CDR3 protein.

TRBJ1-5,TRBV28,CASSPTGPVRNQPQHF
TRBJ1-2,TRBV12-3/TRBV12-4,CASSFAGSGYGYTF
TRBJ2-3,TRBV20-1,CSARDLQGYTDTQYF
TRBJ1-1,TRBV6-5,CASSYSIEGNEAFF
TRBJ2-5,TRBV6-5,CASSYSSRDKPLEQYF
TRBJ2-1,TRBV5-1,CASSSLQGGSYNEQFF
TRBJ2-3,TRBV6-4,CASSYSGPTDTQYF
TRBJ2-3,TRBV7-2,CASSSSGRAGSDTQYF
TRBJ2-7,TRBV7-3,CASSLMGASGSYEQYF
TRBJ2-3,TRBV10-2,CASSEGTTTDTQYF
TRBJ2-7,TRBV7-9,CASSWGGDYEQYF
.,TRBV20-1,CSAREDGHEQYF
TRBJ2-5,TRBV20-1,CSARPGARGRQETQYF
TRBJ2-7,TRBV10-2,CASSPGQGDYEQYF
TRBJ1-1,TRBV28,CASSPGPMNTEAFF
.,TRBV7-9,CASSTTGTGEETQFF
TRBJ2-1,TRBV27,CASSNSGGYNEQFF
TRBJ2-6,TRBV24-1,CATSDLRGSGANVLTF
TRBJ2-3,TRBV28,CAGSDRGADMQYF
TRBJ2-3,TRBV29-1,CSVLQGMADTQYF
TRBJ2-5,TRBV6-2/TRBV6-3,CASRRGEWTETQYF
TRBJ2-3,TRBV24-1,CATGGSAGDTDTQYF
TRBJ2-3,TRBV11-2,CAGSLDGWRDTQYF
TRBJ2-1,TRBV20-1,CSASKLAGSYNEQFF
.,TRBV6-6,CASSRTASQETQYF
TRBJ2-5,TRBV2,CASSDWLAGETQYF
TRBJ2-1,TRBV20-1,CSARGRTSDRSYNEQFF
TRBJ2-5,TRBV11-2,CASSAGRDGNEQYF
TRBJ2-4,TRBV6-2/TRBV6-3,CASSYLDRRAKNIQYF
TRBJ2-1,TRBV24-1,CATSDSQGANNEQFF
TRBJ2-7,TRBV7-3,CASSSDGAGNEQYF
TRBJ2-7,TRBV6-1,CASSELGGTYEQYF
TRBJ2-3,TRBV6-2/TRBV6-3,CASSYPTLGLAGDTQYF
TRBJ2-3,TRBV28,CASSPTRLSDTQYF
TRBJ2-7,TRBV6-1,CASSGLIGRSPRLGSYEQYF
TRBJ1-6,TRBV6-5,CASSYGGYSGSPLHF
TRBJ2-7,TRBV20-1,CSALPTDYRGEQYF
TRBJ2-1,TRBV24-1,CATSDSWTSGKDEQFF
TRBJ2-1,TRBV6-5,CASSNLRYEQFF
TRBJ2-4,TRBV29-1,CSARGSKNIQYF
TRBJ2-7,TRBV4-1,CASSQVPLTYEQYF
TRBJ2-3,TRBV6-5,CASSWRTSGEMRATQYF
TRBJ2-1,TRBV3-1,CASSQDWTNEREQFF
TRBJ1-2,TRBV5-1,CASSPWGSLNYGYTF
TRBJ2-1,TRBV5-1,CASSLSLAGAGEQFF
TRBJ2-5,TRBV3-1,CASSPLRQGLKTQYF
TRBJ2-6,TRBV12-3/TRBV12-4,CASTSLSGRTSGANVLTF
TRBJ2-1,TRBV11-2,CASSLAFKRGGNEQFF